Presented here are 5 T cell receptor beta chains from one specimen sequenced in a study of early T cells in non-severe SARS-CoV-2 infection. Using its own MiXCR run on the 5' RACE reads, TCRdb lists one record per CDR3 protein. Among 50,000 to 75,000 distinct CDR3 sequences listed, more than 7% were seen once. Sequenced material: whole blood, taken at baseline. These receptors originate from an adult who was a healthcare worker with PCR-confirmed SARS-CoV-2 infection or an uninfected control (not recorded which).

The chain links TRBV10-3 to TRBJ2-5; D possibly corresponds to TRBD1 (5 bases). The germline CDR1 and CDR2 sequences are ENHRY and SYGVKD. The CDR3 contains 13 residues. Deletions cut 11 bases from V and 1 base from J, with 14 bases between. The CDR3 reads CAGRMGLQETQYF. CDR3 coding DNA: TGTGCCGGACGGATGGGGCTCCAAGAGACCCAGTACTTC.

This clonotype has a handful of counts. The V call is TRBV3-1, the J call TRBJ2-7; TRBD2 agrees at 7 bases. The V gene's germline CDR1 is LGHDT and CDR2 YNNKEL (reference sequence). Trimming at V came to 3 bases and at J to 9 bases, leaving 5 bases not matched to a gene. This CDR3 spans 12 amino acids. CDR3 protein: CASSQAGVRQYF. The CDR3 DNA follows: TGTGCCAGCAGCCAGGCGGGGGTAAGGCAGTACTTC.

This clonotype occurred a few times. The chain couples TRBV20-1 to TRBJ2-7; D unclear. The length of the CDR3 is 13 residues. The germline gives CDR1 DFQATT, CDR2 SNEGSKA (reference sequence). The V and J ends lost 6 bases and 2 bases respectively, with 14 bases between them. CDR3 loop: CSASPTGTYEQYF. CDR3 nucleotides: TGCAGTGCATCCCCCACCGGCACCTACGAGCAGTACTTC.

In this sample, this clonotype turned up a few times. The gene calls are TRBV5-1 and TRBJ2-1; 9 bases agree with TRBD2. The CDR3 is made up of 15 amino acids. Germline V gives CDR1 SGHRS, CDR2 YFSETQ. The V gene end was trimmed by 0 bases and the J gene end by 8 bases; junction bases not matched to a gene: 6. CDR3 sequence reads: CASSLGAGGPHEQFF. The CDR3 DNA is TGCGCCAGCAGCTTGGGGGCGGGAGGGCCACATGAGCAGTTCTTC.

The V call is TRBV7-8, the J call TRBJ2-1, with TRBD2 matching 14 bases. With 5 bases clipped from V and 9 bases from J, the junction kept 9 bases outside the gene matches. The germline CDR1 and CDR2 sequences are SGHVS and FQNEAQ. CDR3 length equals 16 residues. CDR3 in DNA: TGTGCCAGCAGCCCCAGGACTAGCGGGAGGTTGGGTGAGCAGTTCTTC. Its protein product is CASSPRTSGRLGEQFF.